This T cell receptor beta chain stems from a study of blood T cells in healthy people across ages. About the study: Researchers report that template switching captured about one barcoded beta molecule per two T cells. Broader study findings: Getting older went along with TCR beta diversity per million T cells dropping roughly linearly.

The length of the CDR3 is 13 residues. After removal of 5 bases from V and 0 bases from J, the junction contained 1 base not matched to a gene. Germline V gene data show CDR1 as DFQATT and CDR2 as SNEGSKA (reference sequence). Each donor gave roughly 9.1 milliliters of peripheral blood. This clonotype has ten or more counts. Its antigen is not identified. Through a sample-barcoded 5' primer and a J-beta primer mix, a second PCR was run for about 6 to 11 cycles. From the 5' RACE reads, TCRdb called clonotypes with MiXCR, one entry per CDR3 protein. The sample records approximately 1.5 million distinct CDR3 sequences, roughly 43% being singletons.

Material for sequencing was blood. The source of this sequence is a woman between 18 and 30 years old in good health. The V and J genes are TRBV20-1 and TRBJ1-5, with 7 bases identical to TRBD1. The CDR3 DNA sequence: TGCAGTGCTCGACAGGGTAGCAATCAGCCCCAGCATTTT. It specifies CSARQGSNQPQHF.